Each of the 25 T cell receptor beta chains below was sequenced from the same sample in a study of graft-versus-host responses after intestinal transplantation. These receptors have no identified antigens. Measured with immunoSEQ multiplex PCR; TCRdb has only the in-frame clones, and not every one. This sample carries 85,000 to 90,000 clones, 90% of them seen once, and the ten largest clones take roughly 0.099%. Sequencing used unstimulated CD4+ T cells sorted from spleen or lymph node cells, obtained before intestinal transplant. The receptors derive from a human donor who received an intestinal transplant.

This chain links TRBV25-1 with TRBJ1-2, with D perhaps TRBD1 (6 bases). V was clipped by 5 bases and J by 4 bases, with 17 bases between them. The CDR3 consists of 15 residues. CDR1 and CDR2 (germline): MGHDK, SYGVNS. The CDR3 is CASSPHEGGLYGYTF. The CDR3 coding sequence is TGTGCCAGCAGTCCCCATGAGGGGGGGCTCTATGGCTACACCTTC.

The chain recombines TRBV18 with TRBJ2-5; D may be TRBD1 (6 bases). The J call may be faulty, since TRBJ2-7 better matches the DNA end. The CDR3 runs to 17 residues. CDR1 and CDR2 (germline): KGHSH, LQKENI. CDR3 protein: CASSPGVNRVGSYEQYF. Written as DNA, the CDR3 is TGTGCCAGCTCACCAGGGGTCAACAGGGTGGGGTCCTACGAGCAGTACTTC.

This sequence joins TRBV7-9 and TRBJ2-3; TRBD2 aligns across 8 bases. The CDR3 contains 19 residues. Germline V lookup: CDR1 SEHNR, CDR2 FQNEAQ (reference sequence). V shed 2 bases and J 2 bases; nucleotides not matched to a gene: 15. DNA of the CDR3: TGTGCCAGCAGCTTACCTCATCCTCTCCCGGGACTAGTCACAGATACGCAGTATTTT. Translating it yields CASSLPHPLPGLVTDTQYF.

V usage is TRBV2 and J usage is TRBJ1-1; TRBD1 is a possible D gene (6 bases). V lost 0 bases and J lost 7, with 21 bases in between. This CDR3 has 17 amino acids. Germline loops: CDR1 SNHLY, CDR2 FYNNEI. The CDR3, as DNA: TGTGCCAGCAGTGAAGCGCTTTGGGGACAAGGGAATGGTGAAGCTTTCTTT. Its translation: CASSEALWGQGNGEAFF.

The rearrangement joins TRBV9 to TRBJ2-3; TRBD2 is a possible D gene (6 bases). The CDR3 is 14 amino acids. Trimming removed 2 bases from V and 6 bases from J, with 13 bases in between. The germline gives CDR1 SGDLS, CDR2 YYNGEE. CDR3 in DNA: TGTGCCAGCAGCGTCGGCGGGGCCTCTGATACGCAGTATTTT. Encoded protein: CASSVGGASDTQYF. The variable domain in full, with the rest retrieved from reference TRBV9 and TRBJ2-3, is DSGVTQTPKHLITATGQRVTLRCSPRSGDLSVYWYQQSLDQGLQFLIQYYNGEERAKGNILERFSAQQFPDLHSELNLSSLELGDSALYFCASSVGGASDTQYFGPGTRLTVL.

J is TRBJ2-7 and V is TRBV7-2; D is ambiguous. With 0 bases removed from V and 6 bases from J, the gap between germline ends came to 18 bases. The CDR3 contains 16 residues. Germline CDR1 and CDR2: SGHTA and FQGNSA. As DNA, the CDR3 is TGTGCCAGCAGCTTAGCGGGCACCTCGAGATTGGGCGAGCAGTACTTC. This gives the protein CASSLAGTSRLGEQYF.

The chain joins TRBV14 to TRBJ1-2, with D hard to call. The V end was cut by 0 bases, the J end by 4 bases, with 12 bases between. This CDR3 has 15 amino acids. The germline gives CDR1 SGHDN, CDR2 FVKESK. CDR3: CASSQDPGRLYGYTF. In DNA form, the CDR3 reads TGTGCCAGCAGCCAAGACCCTGGCCGCCTCTATGGCTACACCTTC.

Turning to this clone: Other DNA sequences in this specimen translate into the identical CDR3. In DNA form, the CDR3 reads TGCACCGGACAATTTAACACTGAAGCTTTCTTT. Protein: CTGQFNTEAFF. The rearrangement joins TRBV29-1 to TRBJ1-1; the D gene is possibly TRBD1 (5 bases). This CDR3 has 11 residues. Germline CDR1 SQVTM, CDR2 ANQGSEA.

The gene calls are TRBV7-3 and TRBJ1-1, with 11 bases matching TRBD1. The germline V gene has CDR1 SGHTA and CDR2 FQGTGA. CDR3 length equals 14 residues. The V and J ends lost 5 bases and 5 bases, in that order; junction bases with no gene match: 4. Here the CDR3 reads CASSPGTGGTEAFF. For the CDR3, the DNA is TGTGCCAGCAGCCCCGGGACAGGGGGGACTGAAGCTTTCTTT.

J is TRBJ1-1 and V is TRBV13, with D perhaps TRBD1 (5 bases). Germline assignment: CDR1 PRHDT and CDR2 FYEKMQ (reference sequence). The ends were cut back, 1 base at V and 8 bases at J, with 8 bases in the middle. There are 12 residues in the CDR3. The DNA for the CDR3 is TGTGCCAGCAGCTTAGTCGGGGGAGAAGCTTTCTTT. This encodes CASSLVGGEAFF. Complete variable domain (other parts from reference TRBV13 and TRBJ1-1): AAGVIQSPRHLIKEKRETATLKCYPIPRHDTVYWYQQGPGQDPQFLISFYEKMQSDKGSIPDRFSAQQFSDYHSELNMSSLELGDSALYFCASSLVGGEAFFGQGTRLTVV.

The chain carries TRBV20-1 and TRBJ1-1; no clear D. The CDR3 length is 11 residues. Germline V gene sequence: CDR1 DFQATT, CDR2 SNEGSKA (reference sequence). CDR3 loop: CSLDRDTEAFF. In DNA, the CDR3 is TGCAGCCTTGACCGGGACACTGAAGCTTTCTTT.

The rearrangement links TRBV5-1 to TRBJ2-1; D is possibly TRBD1 (7 bases). With 1 base removed from V and 8 bases from J, the gap between germline ends came to 13 bases. This CDR3 region has 14 residues. The germline V gene encodes CDR1 SGHRS and CDR2 YFSETQ. The CDR3 loop is CASSLSQGGHEQFF. The CDR3 bases are TGCGCCAGCAGCTTGTCCCAGGGGGGCCATGAGCAGTTCTTC.

The chain carries TRBV9 and TRBJ2-1; TRBD2 aligns across 7 bases. V gave up 4 bases and J gave up 1 base; unmatched junction bases: 2. In germline, CDR1 is SGDLS, CDR2 YYNGEE. The CDR3 contains 14 residues. DNA of the CDR3: TGTGCCAGCAGCAGTAGCGGGTCCTACAATGAGCAGTTCTTC. It translates to CASSSSGSYNEQFF.

The rearrangement links TRBV18 to TRBJ1-1; 8 nucleotides align to TRBD1. Germline CDR1 reads KGHSH; CDR2 reads LQKENI. This CDR3 is 13 amino acids long. Germline trimming cut 5 bases from V and 1 base from J; bases unmatched to any gene: 0. The CDR3 DNA reads TGTGCCAGCTCAGGACAGGGGAACACTGAAGCTTTCTTT. It codes for CASSGQGNTEAFF.

The CDR3 DNA sequence: TGTGCCAGCAGCAAACGGCAGGGGTTCTGTAATTCACCCCTCCACTTT. Encoded protein: CASSKRQGFCNSPLHF. The chain recombines TRBV21-1 with TRBJ1-6; whether TRBD1, the table's D call, matches the DNA was not checked. TRBV21-1 is assigned pseudogene status. The CDR3 is 16 residues long.

The chain has TRBV18 and TRBJ2-1, with D hard to call. Germline values: CDR1 KGHSH, CDR2 LQKENI. Trimming removed 2 bases from V and 0 bases from J, with 11 bases in between. The CDR3 is 16 residues long. CDR3 loop: CASSPEVPSSYNEQFF. The CDR3 region has the DNA TGTGCCAGCTCACCAGAGGTGCCAAGCTCCTACAATGAGCAGTTCTTC.

The chain joins TRBV6-1 to TRBJ2-1, with D possibly being TRBD1 (6 bases). Trimming removed 4 bases at V and 6 bases at J, with 16 bases between. The CDR3 consists of 15 residues. Germline CDR1 and CDR2: MNHNS and SASEGT. The CDR3 spells CASSVTVVGGNEQFF. CDR3 bases: TGTGCCAGCAGTGTAACCGTTGTAGGGGGCAATGAGCAGTTCTTC.

This rearrangement joins TRBV29-1 to TRBJ2-5; D ambiguous. Trimming removed 4 bases at V and 2 bases at J, with 2 bases between. The CDR3 has 10 amino acids. From germline, CDR1 is SQVTM and CDR2 ANQGSEA. The CDR3 spells CSVVQETQYF. CDR3 nucleotides: TGCAGCGTTGTACAAGAGACCCAGTACTTC. The whole variable domain, filled in from reference TRBV29-1 and TRBJ2-5, reads SAVISQKPSRDICQRGTSLTIQCQVDSQVTMMFWYRQQPGQSLTLIATANQGSEATYESGFVIDKFPISRPNLTFSTLTVSNMSPEDSSIYLCSVVQETQYFGPGTRLLVL.

The chain is built from TRBV6-5 and TRBJ2-2; 7 bases are shared with TRBD2. Germline assignment: CDR1 MNHEY and CDR2 SVGAGI. Germline trimming cut 6 bases from V and 6 bases from J; bases unmatched to any gene: 10. There are 15 residues in the CDR3. The CDR3 loop reads CASRRRGGIAGELFF. The CDR3 DNA reads as TGTGCCAGCAGAAGGCGCGGGGGAATCGCCGGGGAGCTGTTTTTT.

This chain connects TRBV6-1 to TRBJ1-5; no clear D. V was trimmed by 4 bases and J by 5 bases, leaving 15 bases between them. Germline V CDR1 and CDR2: MNHNS, SASEGT. The CDR3 sequence is 15 residues long. In DNA, the CDR3 is TGTGCCAGCAGTGCCGGGCCCTCCGGGGATCAGCCCCAGCATTTT. It yields the protein CASSAGPSGDQPQHF.

This clone has only one observation. The J gene is TRBJ1-2, the V gene TRBV6-6; maybe TRBD1 (5 bases). Germline V lookup: CDR1 MNHNY, CDR2 SVGAGI (reference sequence). The CDR3 length is 16 residues. V was trimmed by 6 bases and J by 4 bases, leaving 21 bases between them. The CDR3, as DNA: TGTGCCAGCAGGACCCCAATGCAGGGTACCCTCTATGGCTACACCTTC. This codes for CASRTPMQGTLYGYTF.

This chain joins TRBV19 and TRBJ1-6; weak D call: TRBD1 (6 bases). The CDR3 covers 18 residues. Trimming shortened V by 2 bases and J by 7 bases, and 21 bases separated the two germline ends. Germline V gene data show CDR1 as LNHDA and CDR2 as SQIVND (reference sequence). The CDR3 sequence is CASSIKGGAVRGNSPLHF. For the CDR3, the DNA is TGTGCCAGTAGTATAAAAGGGGGGGCGGTCCGGGGGAATTCACCCCTCCACTTT.

The chain uses TRBV7-9 and TRBJ2-7, with D tentatively TRBD1 (5 bases). This CDR3 has 13 residues. Germline lookup yields CDR1 SEHNR and CDR2 FQNEAQ (reference sequence). V dropped 1 base and J dropped 4 bases, with 8 bases sitting between them. CDR3 sequence (DNA): TGTGCCAGCAGCTTAGGGACACCGTACGAGCAGTACTTC. Translating it yields CASSLGTPYEQYF.

Here the CDR3 reads CASSPKQDSYNEQFF. CDR3 bases: TGTGCCAGCAGCCCGAAACAGGACTCCTACAATGAGCAGTTCTTC. The genes are TRBV9 and TRBJ2-1; a weak D match, TRBD1 (5 bases). The CDR3 contains 15 residues. CDR1 and CDR2 from the germline V gene are SGDLS and YYNGEE. V was pared by 4 bases and J by 0 bases, with 11 bases between. The full variable domain, its missing parts supplied by reference TRBV9 and TRBJ2-1, is DSGVTQTPKHLITATGQRVTLRCSPRSGDLSVYWYQQSLDQGLQFLIQYYNGEERAKGNILERFSAQQFPDLHSELNLSSLELGDSALYFCASSPKQDSYNEQFFGPGTRLTVL.

The genes are TRBV6-1 and TRBJ1-5, with D maybe TRBD1 (5 bases). The CDR3 runs 14 residues. Trimming left V 8 bases short and J 1 base short, with 12 bases between. Germline-derived CDR1 and CDR2 are MNHNS and SASEGT. In nucleotides, the CDR3 is TGTGCCAGCGGGGGGGGGACCAGCAATCAGCCCCAGCATTTT. It translates to CASGGGTSNQPQHF.